This is a list of T cell receptor beta chains from one sample in a study of regulatory T cells in long-lasting Graves disease. One entry per CDR3 protein results from TCRdb running MiXCR on the multiplex PCR reads. The table lists under 300,000 distinct CDR3 sequences, 18% of them singletons, with approximately 15% in the top ten. The same specimen was also included in a second study, on T cells in Graves' hyperthyroidism and ophthalmopathy.

Sequencing used peripheral blood mononuclear cells (PBMCs), obtained at new diagnosis, from a patient treated with antithyroid drugs. All receptors derive from a woman in her 30s with Graves disease. Each CDR3 is given with its conserved first and last residue. The order of the fields is CDR3 protein, CDR3 DNA, V gene, D gene, J gene, clone size. A D gene is named only where the DNA matches it firmly. The listing skips clone size in some rows; elsewhere it reads once, few, many or a size class.

cdr3_aa: CASSNRVYSNQPQHF
cdr3_nt: TGTGCCAGCAGTAACAGGGTATATAGCAATCAGCCCCAGCATTTT
v_call: TRBV12-3/TRBV12-4
d_call: NA
j_call: TRBJ1-5
clone_size: many

cdr3_aa: CASSEDRGRGTDTQYF
cdr3_nt: TGTGCCAGCAGTGAAGACCGTGGGAGAGGGACAGATACGCAGTATTTT
v_call: TRBV2
d_call: NA
j_call: TRBJ2-3
clone_size: NA

cdr3_aa: CASSLRPLAGGLLDEQYF
cdr3_nt: TGTGCCAGCAGTTTACGTCCCCTGGCGGGGGGGCTATTAGACGAGCAGTACTTC
v_call: TRBV27
d_call: TRBD2
j_call: TRBJ2-7
clone_size: many

cdr3_aa: CASSIGRGGEKLFF
cdr3_nt: TGTGCCAGTAGTATAGGAAGAGGAGGTGAAAAACTGTTTTTT
v_call: TRBV19
d_call: NA
j_call: TRBJ1-4
clone_size: many

cdr3_aa: CASKMGVEQYF
cdr3_nt: TGTGCCAGCAAGATGGGGGTCGAGCAGTACTTC
v_call: TRBV6-2/TRBV6-3
d_call: NA
j_call: TRBJ2-7
clone_size: NA

cdr3_aa: CATEASGTDTQYF
cdr3_nt: TGTGCCACTGAGGCTAGCGGAACAGATACGCAGTATTTT
v_call: TRBV7-2
d_call: TRBD2
j_call: TRBJ2-3
clone_size: many

cdr3_aa: CAIAGGGNYGYTF
cdr3_nt: TGTGCCATCGCGGGGGGGGGTAACTATGGCTACACCTTC
v_call: TRBV28
d_call: NA
j_call: TRBJ1-2
clone_size: few

cdr3_aa: CASSVAPGAGNTIYF
cdr3_nt: TGTGCCAGCAGCGTAGCCCCAGGGGCGGGAAACACCATATATTTT
v_call: TRBV9
d_call: NA
j_call: TRBJ1-3
clone_size: many

cdr3_aa: CASSAPGRQETQYF
cdr3_nt: TGTGCCAGCAGCGCCCCGGGAAGACAAGAGACCCAGTACTTC
v_call: TRBV11-1
d_call: NA
j_call: TRBJ2-5
clone_size: many

cdr3_aa: CASSMLSNTEAFF
cdr3_nt: TGTGCCAGCAGCATGTTGAGTAACACTGAAGCTTTCTTT
v_call: TRBV7-9
d_call: NA
j_call: TRBJ1-1
clone_size: many

cdr3_aa: CASSQGERYEQYF
cdr3_nt: TGTGCCAGCAGCCAGGGGGAAAGATACGAGCAGTACTTC
v_call: TRBV4-2
d_call: NA
j_call: TRBJ2-7
clone_size: many

cdr3_aa: CASSALGTDLAEAFF
cdr3_nt: TGTGCCAGCAGCGCCCTCGGGACAGACCTTGCTGAAGCTTTCTTT
v_call: TRBV9
d_call: TRBD1
j_call: TRBJ1-1
clone_size: NA

cdr3_aa: CASSPGTETNYGYTF
cdr3_nt: TGTGCCAGTAGTCCCGGGACAGAAACCAACTATGGCTACACCTTC
v_call: TRBV19
d_call: TRBD1
j_call: TRBJ1-2
clone_size: many

cdr3_aa: CASSQTPTSHYEQYF
cdr3_nt: TGTGCCAGCAGCCAAACCCCCACGAGCCATTACGAGCAGTACTTC
v_call: TRBV3-1
d_call: NA
j_call: TRBJ2-7
clone_size: many

cdr3_aa: CASRGQAPDEQYF
cdr3_nt: TGTGCCAGCAGAGGACAGGCCCCCGACGAGCAGTACTTC
v_call: TRBV2
d_call: TRBD1
j_call: TRBJ2-7
clone_size: many

cdr3_aa: CASTIGQGWNIQYF
cdr3_nt: TGTGCCAGCACCATTGGACAGGGATGGAACATTCAGTACTTC
v_call: TRBV5-6
d_call: TRBD1
j_call: TRBJ2-4
clone_size: many

cdr3_aa: CASSQGSVGYTF
cdr3_nt: TGTGCCAGCAGCCAAGGTTCCGTGGGCTACACCTTC
v_call: TRBV3-1
d_call: NA
j_call: TRBJ1-2
clone_size: many

cdr3_aa: CASFTGGKQPQHF
cdr3_nt: TGTGCGAGCTTCACAGGGGGGAAACAGCCCCAGCATTTT
v_call: TRBV7-8
d_call: TRBD1
j_call: TRBJ1-5
clone_size: NA

cdr3_aa: CSARDPPQLDDEQFF
cdr3_nt: TGCAGTGCTAGAGATCCTCCACAGCTGGATGATGAGCAGTTCTTC
v_call: TRBV20-1
d_call: NA
j_call: TRBJ2-1
clone_size: many

cdr3_aa: CSAPRGGENEQYF
cdr3_nt: TGCAGTGCCCCCCGGGGAGGGGAAAACGAGCAGTACTTC
v_call: TRBV20-1
d_call: TRBD2
j_call: TRBJ2-7
clone_size: NA

cdr3_aa: CASSPERRGKYGYTF
cdr3_nt: TGTGCCAGCAGTCCCGAACGACGGGGGAAGTATGGCTACACCTTC
v_call: TRBV6-1
d_call: NA
j_call: TRBJ1-2
clone_size: many

cdr3_aa: CASSLGPGGLETQYF
cdr3_nt: TGTGCCAGCAGCTTAGGTCCAGGGGGTTTAGAGACCCAGTACTTC
v_call: TRBV13
d_call: TRBD1
j_call: TRBJ2-5
clone_size: many

cdr3_aa: CSVAGDTEAFF
cdr3_nt: TGCAGCGTTGCCGGGGACACTGAAGCTTTCTTT
v_call: TRBV29-1
d_call: NA
j_call: TRBJ1-1
clone_size: many

cdr3_aa: CASSQVLKGYEQYF
cdr3_nt: TGTGCCAGCAGCCAAGTCCTGAAGGGGTACGAGCAGTACTTC
v_call: TRBV7-9
d_call: NA
j_call: TRBJ2-7
clone_size: NA

cdr3_aa: CASSYSILGVGSSEKLFF
cdr3_nt: TGTGCCAGCAGTTACTCTATCCTAGGGGTAGGGTCCAGTGAAAAACTGTTTTTT
v_call: TRBV6-2/TRBV6-3
d_call: NA
j_call: TRBJ1-4
clone_size: few

cdr3_aa: CSASRGIGNTIYF
cdr3_nt: TGCAGTGCTAGCCGAGGGATCGGAAACACCATATATTTT
v_call: TRBV20-1
d_call: NA
j_call: TRBJ1-3
clone_size: few

cdr3_aa: CASKTFEGGANNEQFF
cdr3_nt: TGTGCCAGCAAGACCTTCGAAGGGGGGGCGAACAATGAGCAGTTCTTC
v_call: TRBV3-1
d_call: NA
j_call: TRBJ2-1
clone_size: many

cdr3_aa: CASRTARLQVGGYTF
cdr3_nt: TGTGCCAGCAGAACCGCCCGACTCCAGGTTGGTGGCTACACCTTC
v_call: TRBV6-2/TRBV6-3
d_call: NA
j_call: TRBJ1-2
clone_size: NA

cdr3_aa: CASSLKGLETQYF
cdr3_nt: TGTGCCAGCAGCTTGAAAGGCTTGGAGACCCAGTACTTC
v_call: TRBV5-6
d_call: NA
j_call: TRBJ2-5
clone_size: NA

cdr3_aa: CASSPALGQGYGANVLTF
cdr3_nt: TGTGCCAGCAGTCCGGCGTTGGGACAGGGGTATGGGGCCAACGTCCTGACTTTC
v_call: TRBV27
d_call: TRBD1
j_call: TRBJ2-6
clone_size: many

cdr3_aa: CSASDSNPEAFF
cdr3_nt: TGCAGTGCTAGCGACAGTAACCCTGAAGCTTTCTTT
v_call: TRBV20-1
d_call: NA
j_call: TRBJ1-1
clone_size: many

cdr3_aa: CASSSANRPEAFF
cdr3_nt: TGTGCCAGCAGTTCCGCCAACCGACCTGAAGCTTTCTTT
v_call: TRBV12-3/TRBV12-4
d_call: NA
j_call: TRBJ1-1
clone_size: many

cdr3_aa: CASSSQGKNEQYF
cdr3_nt: TGTGCCAGCAGTTCCCAGGGGAAAAACGAGCAGTACTTC
v_call: TRBV12-3/TRBV12-4
d_call: NA
j_call: TRBJ2-7
clone_size: NA

cdr3_aa: CATSDLNRVHPPLHF
cdr3_nt: TGTGCCACCAGTGACTTAAACAGGGTTCATCCCCCCCTCCACTTT
v_call: TRBV24-1
d_call: NA
j_call: TRBJ1-6
clone_size: few

cdr3_aa: CASSQEWARSSGANVLTF
cdr3_nt: TGTGCCAGCAGCCAAGAATGGGCCAGGTCCTCTGGGGCCAACGTCCTGACTTTC
v_call: TRBV3-1
d_call: NA
j_call: TRBJ2-6
clone_size: few

cdr3_aa: CASSGIGTRRYSYEQYF
cdr3_nt: TGTGCCAGCAGTGGGATAGGGACCCGTCGATATTCCTACGAGCAGTACTTC
v_call: TRBV2
d_call: NA
j_call: TRBJ2-7
clone_size: many

cdr3_aa: CASGPSGGVRQETQYF
cdr3_nt: TGTGCCAGCGGCCCTAGCGGGGGAGTTAGGCAAGAGACCCAGTACTTC
v_call: TRBV6-1
d_call: TRBD2
j_call: TRBJ2-5
clone_size: few

cdr3_aa: CASGLDGIDTQYF
cdr3_nt: TGTGCTAGTGGTTTGGATGGGATAGATACGCAGTATTTT
v_call: TRBV12-5
d_call: NA
j_call: TRBJ2-3
clone_size: many

cdr3_aa: CASSGDRGVGEQFF
cdr3_nt: TGTGCCAGCAGCGGGGACAGGGGTGTTGGTGAGCAGTTCTTC
v_call: TRBV7-9
d_call: TRBD1
j_call: TRBJ2-1
clone_size: NA

cdr3_aa: CSASAGVPNTEAFF
cdr3_nt: TGCAGTGCTAGTGCAGGGGTACCGAACACTGAAGCTTTCTTT
v_call: TRBV20-1
d_call: NA
j_call: TRBJ1-1
clone_size: NA

cdr3_aa: CASSRGPFYGYTF
cdr3_nt: TGTGCCAGCAGCAGGGGACCTTTTTACGGCTACACCTTC
v_call: TRBV5-6
d_call: NA
j_call: TRBJ1-2
clone_size: few

cdr3_aa: CASSQAGSTLNSPLHF
cdr3_nt: TGTGCCAGCAGCCAAGCAGGGTCGACTCTAAATTCACCCCTCCACTTT
v_call: TRBV14
d_call: NA
j_call: TRBJ1-6
clone_size: few

cdr3_aa: CASSAGTGHEQYF
cdr3_nt: TGTGCCAGCAGCGCCGGGACCGGACACGAGCAGTACTTC
v_call: TRBV12-3/TRBV12-4
d_call: NA
j_call: TRBJ2-7
clone_size: many

cdr3_aa: CSAFVTGDSYNEQFF
cdr3_nt: TGCAGTGCTTTTGTGACAGGCGACTCCTACAATGAGCAGTTCTTC
v_call: TRBV20-1
d_call: NA
j_call: TRBJ2-1
clone_size: many

cdr3_aa: CASTGGRNEQFF
cdr3_nt: TGCGCCAGCACAGGGGGCAGGAATGAGCAGTTCTTC
v_call: TRBV5-1
d_call: TRBD1
j_call: TRBJ2-1
clone_size: many

cdr3_aa: CASSIGAGSGELFF
cdr3_nt: TGTGCCAGTAGTATTGGAGCGGGGTCCGGGGAGCTGTTTTTT
v_call: TRBV19
d_call: TRBD2
j_call: TRBJ2-2
clone_size: many

cdr3_aa: CSAQSDRGEKLFF
cdr3_nt: TGCAGTGCTCAATCGGACAGAGGCGAAAAACTGTTTTTT
v_call: TRBV20-1
d_call: NA
j_call: TRBJ1-4
clone_size: many

cdr3_aa: CASSLRPRDEQFF
cdr3_nt: TGTGCCAGCAGCTTGCGTCCGAGGGATGAGCAGTTCTTC
v_call: TRBV7-2
d_call: NA
j_call: TRBJ2-1
clone_size: many

cdr3_aa: CASSLIGTEMNTEAFF
cdr3_nt: TGTGCCAGCAGTTTAATAGGGACAGAGATGAACACTGAAGCTTTCTTT
v_call: TRBV28
d_call: TRBD1
j_call: TRBJ1-1
clone_size: NA

cdr3_aa: CASSYRLAGPEGTQYF
cdr3_nt: TGTGCCAGCAGTTACCGACTAGCGGGGCCCGAGGGTACGCAGTATTTT
v_call: TRBV6-2/TRBV6-3
d_call: TRBD2
j_call: TRBJ2-3
clone_size: many

cdr3_aa: CATSRAGVGDEQFF
cdr3_nt: TGTGCCACCAGCAGAGCGGGAGTAGGGGATGAGCAGTTCTTC
v_call: TRBV15
d_call: NA
j_call: TRBJ2-1
clone_size: once

cdr3_aa: CASSSWTGGDNSPLHF
cdr3_nt: TGTGCCAGCAGCTCATGGACAGGAGGGGATAATTCACCCCTCCACTTT
v_call: TRBV7-9
d_call: TRBD1
j_call: TRBJ1-6
clone_size: many